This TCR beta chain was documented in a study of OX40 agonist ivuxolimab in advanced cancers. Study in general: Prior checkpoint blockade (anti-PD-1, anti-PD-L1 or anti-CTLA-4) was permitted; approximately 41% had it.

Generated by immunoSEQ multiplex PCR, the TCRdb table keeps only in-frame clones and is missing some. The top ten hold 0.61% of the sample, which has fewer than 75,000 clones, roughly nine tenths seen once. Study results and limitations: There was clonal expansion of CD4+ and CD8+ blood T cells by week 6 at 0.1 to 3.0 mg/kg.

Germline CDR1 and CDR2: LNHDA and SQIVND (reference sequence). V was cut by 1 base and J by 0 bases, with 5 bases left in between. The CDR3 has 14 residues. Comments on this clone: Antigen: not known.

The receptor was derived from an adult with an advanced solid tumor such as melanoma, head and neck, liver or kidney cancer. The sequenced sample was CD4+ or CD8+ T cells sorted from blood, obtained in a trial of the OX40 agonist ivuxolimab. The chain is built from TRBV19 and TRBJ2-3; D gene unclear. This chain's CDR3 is CASSIGRSTDTQYF. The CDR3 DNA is TGTGCCAGTAGTATAGGTCGGAGCACAGATACGCAGTATTTT.